Following are 8 T cell receptor beta chains from one sample sequenced in a study of OX40 agonist ivuxolimab in advanced cancers. TCRdb keeps only in-frame clones here, not all; method: immunoSEQ multiplex PCR. The table shows around 65,000 clones, with less than 95% occurring only once. Sequencing was performed on CD4+ or CD8+ T cells sorted from blood, taken in a trial of the OX40 agonist ivuxolimab. The receptors were gathered from an adult with an advanced solid tumor such as melanoma, head and neck, liver or kidney cancer.

The genes are TRBV10-1 and TRBJ2-2; tentatively, D is TRBD1 (5 bases). Trimming removed 4 bases from V and 1 base from J, with 10 bases in between. This CDR3 is built from 15 residues. The germline CDR1 and CDR2 sequences are WNHNN and SYGVQD (reference sequence). CDR3 amino acids: CASSATGQNTGELFF. DNA for the CDR3: TGCGCCAGCAGTGCCACAGGACAGAACACCGGGGAGCTGTTTTTT.

This chain links TRBV28 with TRBJ2-7; possibly TRBD2 for D (5 bases). V dropped 2 bases and J dropped 3 bases, with 11 bases sitting between them. The CDR3 extends over 14 amino acids. The germline V gene has CDR1 MDHEN and CDR2 SYDVKM. Here the CDR3 DNA reads TGTGCCAGCAGTTTAGAGGGATACCTCTACGAGCAGTACTTC. It translates to CASSLEGYLYEQYF.

The chain recombines TRBV6-1 with TRBJ2-1; tentative D call: TRBD2 (5 bases). Trimming took 1 base from V and 5 from J, leaving 12 bases between them. Per the germline V gene, CDR1 is MNHNS and CDR2 is SASEGT. The CDR3 runs to 15 residues. The CDR3 loop is CASSEGSGINNEQFF. The CDR3, as DNA: TGTGCCAGCAGTGAAGGCAGCGGAATTAACAATGAGCAGTTCTTC.

This chain links TRBV27 with TRBJ2-3; 9 positions match TRBD2. This CDR3 comprises 16 residues. Germline CDR1 is MNHEY and CDR2 is SMNVEV (reference sequence). V was clipped by 1 base and J by 5 bases; unmatched bases: 7. CDR3 DNA: TGTGCCAGCAGTTTATACAGGGCTAGCGGGAAAGATACGCAGTATTTT. This encodes CASSLYRASGKDTQYF.

This chain joins TRBV27 and TRBJ2-7, with 8 bases aligning to TRBD2. V lost 4 bases, J lost 2 bases, and 10 bases stayed unmatched. This CDR3 is 16 amino acids long. CDR1 is MNHEY and CDR2 is SMNVEV in the germline V gene (reference sequence). CDR3 coding DNA: TGTGCCAGCAGTTCGACCCCCGGACTAGCCCCCTACGAGCAGTACTTC. Encoded protein: CASSSTPGLAPYEQYF.

The chain joins TRBV13 to TRBJ2-1, with 7 bases lining up with TRBD2. Germline V lookup: CDR1 PRHDT, CDR2 FYEKMQ (reference sequence). This CDR3 is built from 18 residues. V was pared by 1 base and J by 2 bases, with 11 bases of the junction left unmatched. The CDR3 protein is CASSLEGEGGSTYNEQFF. The CDR3 nucleotides are TGTGCCAGCAGCTTAGAAGGCGAGGGCGGGAGTACCTACAATGAGCAGTTCTTC.

This chain connects TRBV5-1 to TRBJ1-2; TRBD1 might be the D (5 bases). Trimming removed 0 bases at V and 8 bases at J, with 26 bases between. This CDR3 region has 18 residues. From germline, CDR1 is SGHRS and CDR2 YFSETQ. CDR3 loop: CASSLEVGAAGRVGGYTF. CDR3 in DNA: TGCGCCAGCAGCTTGGAAGTTGGGGCCGCGGGGAGGGTCGGAGGCTACACCTTC.

This clone was seen a single time. The CDR3 bases are TGTGCCAGCAGGGCCGGGACAAGGAGCTCCTACGAGCAGTACTTC. Encoded protein: CASRAGTRSSYEQYF. The J gene is TRBJ2-7, the V gene TRBV6-5, with D possibly TRBD1 on 6 matching bases. V shed 6 bases and J shed 0 bases, with 15 bases lying between them. The CDR3 totals 15 residues. Germline lookup yields CDR1 MNHEY and CDR2 SVGAGI.